Described below is a single T cell receptor beta chain sequence and its context. Antigen specificity is unknown. The CDR3 sequence is 15 residues long. Trimming shortened V by 6 bases and J by 3 bases, and 14 bases separated the two germline ends. Germline CDR1 is LNHDA and CDR2 is SQIVND (reference sequence). This entry belongs to a study of shared clonotypes between healthy human individuals. Study-level findings and limits: Depth was large, yet rarefaction showed that sorted-subset sequencing was incomplete.

Deep was the level at which the assay was run. Clones were sequenced by immunoSEQ multiplex PCR, and TCRdb holds only the in-frame ones, with some missing. The table lists about 230,000 clones, approximately 65% of them singletons. Sample: memory CD4+ T cells sorted from blood. Subset described: CD45RA-negative fraction. The rearrangement uses TRBV19 and TRBJ2-2, with D perhaps matching TRBD2 (6 bases). This sequence originates from a man between 25 and 39 years old in good health. In DNA, the CDR3 is TGTGCCAGTAGAGTCGGTACGGGGGACACCGGGGAGCTGTTTTTT. Protein product: CASRVGTGDTGELFF.